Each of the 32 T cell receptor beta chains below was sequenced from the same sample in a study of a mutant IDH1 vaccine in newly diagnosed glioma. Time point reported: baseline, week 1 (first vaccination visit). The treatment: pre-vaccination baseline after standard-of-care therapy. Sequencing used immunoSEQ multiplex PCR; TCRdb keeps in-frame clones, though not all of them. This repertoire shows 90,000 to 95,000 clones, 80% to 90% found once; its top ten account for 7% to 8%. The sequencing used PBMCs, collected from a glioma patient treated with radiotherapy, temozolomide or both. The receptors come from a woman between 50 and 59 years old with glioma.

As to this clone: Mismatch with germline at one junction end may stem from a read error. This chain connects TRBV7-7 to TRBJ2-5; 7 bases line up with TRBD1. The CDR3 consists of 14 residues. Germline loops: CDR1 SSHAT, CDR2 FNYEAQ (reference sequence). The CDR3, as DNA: TGTGCTAGCAGCTCACAGGGGAAGGGAGAGACCCAGTACTTC. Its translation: CASSSQGKGETQYF.

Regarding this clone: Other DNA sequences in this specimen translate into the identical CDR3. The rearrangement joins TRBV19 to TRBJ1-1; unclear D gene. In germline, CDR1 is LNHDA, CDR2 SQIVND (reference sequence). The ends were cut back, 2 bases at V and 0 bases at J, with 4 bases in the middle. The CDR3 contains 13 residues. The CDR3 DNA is TGTGCCAGTAGTATAAGTTTGAACACTGAAGCTTTCTTT. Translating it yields CASSISLNTEAFF.

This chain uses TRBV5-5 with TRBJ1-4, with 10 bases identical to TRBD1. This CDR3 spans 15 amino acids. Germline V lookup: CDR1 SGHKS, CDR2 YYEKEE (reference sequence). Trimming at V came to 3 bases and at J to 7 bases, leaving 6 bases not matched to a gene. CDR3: CASSSEDRGGEKLFF. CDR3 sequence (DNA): TGTGCCAGCAGCTCCGAGGACAGGGGGGGTGAAAAACTGTTTTTT.

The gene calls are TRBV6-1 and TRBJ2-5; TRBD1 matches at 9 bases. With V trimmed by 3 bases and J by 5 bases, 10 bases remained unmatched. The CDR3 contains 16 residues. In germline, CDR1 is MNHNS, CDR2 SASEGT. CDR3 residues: CASSDIPGTGRETQYF. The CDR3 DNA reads TGTGCCAGCAGTGATATCCCCGGGACAGGGAGGGAGACCCAGTACTTC.

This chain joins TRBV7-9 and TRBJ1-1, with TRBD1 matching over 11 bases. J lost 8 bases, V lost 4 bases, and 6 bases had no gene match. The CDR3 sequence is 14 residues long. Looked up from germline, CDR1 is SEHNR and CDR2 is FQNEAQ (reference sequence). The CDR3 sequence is CASSWGQGGSEAFF. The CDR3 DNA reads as TGTGCCAGCAGCTGGGGACAGGGGGGATCCGAAGCTTTCTTT.

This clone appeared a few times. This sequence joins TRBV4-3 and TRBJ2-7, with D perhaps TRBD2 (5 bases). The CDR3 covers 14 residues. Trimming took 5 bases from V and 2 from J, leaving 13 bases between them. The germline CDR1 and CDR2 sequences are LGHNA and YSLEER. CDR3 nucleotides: TGCGCCAGCAGCGAATTAACCGGGGCCTACGAGCAGTACTTC. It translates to CASSELTGAYEQYF.

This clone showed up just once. As DNA, the CDR3 is TGTGCCAGCAGCTTCGAAGGTCAGCCCCAGCATTTT. This sequence encodes CASSFEGQPQHF. The chain has TRBV7-9 and TRBJ1-5, with D uncertain. V gave up 3 bases and J gave up 6 bases, with 6 bases separating them. This CDR3 comprises 12 residues. CDR1 SEHNR and CDR2 FQNEAQ come from the germline V gene (reference sequence).

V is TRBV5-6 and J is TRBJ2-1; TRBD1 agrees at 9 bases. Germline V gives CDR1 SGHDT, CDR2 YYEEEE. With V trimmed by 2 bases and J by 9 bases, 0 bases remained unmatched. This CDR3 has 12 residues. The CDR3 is CASSLQGAEQFF. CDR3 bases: TGTGCCAGCAGCTTACAGGGGGCTGAGCAGTTCTTC.

The CDR3 spells CASVQGNGYTF. The CDR3 DNA reads as TGTGCCAGCGTACAGGGGAATGGCTACACCTTC. This rearrangement joins TRBV28 to TRBJ1-2, with 7 bases aligning to TRBD1. V gave up 8 bases and J gave up 6 bases; unmatched junction bases: 3. Germline V CDR1 and CDR2: MDHEN, SYDVKM. The CDR3 is made up of 11 amino acids.

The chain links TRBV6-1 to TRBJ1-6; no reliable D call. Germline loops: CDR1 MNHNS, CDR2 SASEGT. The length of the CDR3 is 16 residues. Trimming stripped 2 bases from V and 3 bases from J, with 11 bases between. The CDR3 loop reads CASSENPWIYNSPLHF. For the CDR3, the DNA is TGTGCCAGCAGTGAAAACCCATGGATCTATAATTCACCCCTCCACTTT.

The DNA for the CDR3 is TGTGCCAGCAGTCGTAGTGCAACTAATGAAAAACTGTTTTTT. Protein product: CASSRSATNEKLFF. The chain carries TRBV9 and TRBJ1-4; D not resolved. Germline lookup yields CDR1 SGDLS and CDR2 YYNGEE. The V gene lost 5 bases and the J gene lost 0 bases, with 8 bases spanning the gap. The CDR3 contains 14 residues.

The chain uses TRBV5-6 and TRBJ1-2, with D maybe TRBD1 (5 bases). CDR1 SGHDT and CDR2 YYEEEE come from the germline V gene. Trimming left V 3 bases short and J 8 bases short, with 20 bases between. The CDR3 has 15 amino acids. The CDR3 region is CASSSGAARTRGYTF. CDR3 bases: TGTGCCAGCAGCTCCGGGGCCGCTCGCACCAGGGGCTACACCTTC.

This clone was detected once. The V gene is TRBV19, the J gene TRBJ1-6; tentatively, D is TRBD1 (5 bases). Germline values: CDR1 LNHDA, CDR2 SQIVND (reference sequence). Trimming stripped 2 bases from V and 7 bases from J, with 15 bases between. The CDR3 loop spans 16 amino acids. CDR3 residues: CASSIRQGMENSPLHF. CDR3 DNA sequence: TGTGCCAGTAGTATAAGGCAGGGTATGGAGAATTCACCCCTCCACTTT. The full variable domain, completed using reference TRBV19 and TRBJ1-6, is DGGITQSPKYLFRKEGQNVTLSCEQNLNHDAMYWYRQDPGQGLRLIYYSQIVNDFQKGDIAEGYSVSREKKESFPLTVTSAQKNPTAFYLCASSIRQGMENSPLHFGNGTRLTVT.

CDR3 sequence: CASSVGVGGTDTQYF. The DNA of the CDR3 is TGTGCCAGCAGCGTAGGAGTCGGGGGCACAGATACGCAGTATTTT. The chain recombines TRBV9 with TRBJ2-3; maybe TRBD2 (5 bases). Between the trimmed V and J ends, which lost 0 bases and 1 base, there was a span of 9 bases. The CDR3 runs to 15 residues. The germline V gene has CDR1 SGDLS and CDR2 YYNGEE.

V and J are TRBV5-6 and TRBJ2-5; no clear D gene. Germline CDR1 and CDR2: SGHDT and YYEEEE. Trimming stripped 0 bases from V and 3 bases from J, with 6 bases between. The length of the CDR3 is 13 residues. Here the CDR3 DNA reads TGTGCCAGCAGCTTGGACAGCGAAGAGACCCAGTACTTC. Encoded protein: CASSLDSEETQYF.

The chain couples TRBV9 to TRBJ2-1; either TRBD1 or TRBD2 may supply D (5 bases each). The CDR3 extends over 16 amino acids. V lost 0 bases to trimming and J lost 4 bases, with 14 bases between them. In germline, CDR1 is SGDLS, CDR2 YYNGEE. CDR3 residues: CASSVVGTTLYNEQFF. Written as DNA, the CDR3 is TGTGCCAGCAGCGTAGTAGGGACGACTCTTTACAATGAGCAGTTCTTC.

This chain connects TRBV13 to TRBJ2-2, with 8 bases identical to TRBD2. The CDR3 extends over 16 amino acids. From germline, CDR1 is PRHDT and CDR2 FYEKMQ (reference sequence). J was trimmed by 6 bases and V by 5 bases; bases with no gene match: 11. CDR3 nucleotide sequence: TGTGCCAGCAGCCCCCGAACGGGGGGGCTCCCCGGGGAGCTGTTTTTT. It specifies CASSPRTGGLPGELFF.

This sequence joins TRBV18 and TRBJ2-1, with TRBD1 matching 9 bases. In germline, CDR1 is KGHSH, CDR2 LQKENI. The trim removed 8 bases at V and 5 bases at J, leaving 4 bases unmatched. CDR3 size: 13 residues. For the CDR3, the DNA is TGTGCCAGCAGACAGGGGGACAACAATGAGCAGTTCTTC. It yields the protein CASRQGDNNEQFF.

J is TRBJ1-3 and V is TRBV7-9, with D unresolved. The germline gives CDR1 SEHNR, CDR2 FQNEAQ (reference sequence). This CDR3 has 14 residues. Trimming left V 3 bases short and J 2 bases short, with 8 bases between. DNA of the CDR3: TGTGCCAGCAGCTTCTTGAGGGCTGGAAACACCATATATTTT. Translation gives CASSFLRAGNTIYF.

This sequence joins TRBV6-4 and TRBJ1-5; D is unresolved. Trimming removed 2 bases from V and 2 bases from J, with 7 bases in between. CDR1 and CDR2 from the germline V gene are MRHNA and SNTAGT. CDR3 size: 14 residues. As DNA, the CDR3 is TGTGCCAGCAGTGACGGGGTTGGCAATCAGCCCCAGCATTTT. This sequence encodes CASSDGVGNQPQHF.

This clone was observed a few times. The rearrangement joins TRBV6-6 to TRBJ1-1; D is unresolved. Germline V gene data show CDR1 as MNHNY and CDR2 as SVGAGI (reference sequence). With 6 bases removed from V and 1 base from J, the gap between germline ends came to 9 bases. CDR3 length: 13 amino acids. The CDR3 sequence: CASSANRNTEAFF. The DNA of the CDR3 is TGTGCCAGCAGCGCCAACCGGAACACTGAAGCTTTCTTT.

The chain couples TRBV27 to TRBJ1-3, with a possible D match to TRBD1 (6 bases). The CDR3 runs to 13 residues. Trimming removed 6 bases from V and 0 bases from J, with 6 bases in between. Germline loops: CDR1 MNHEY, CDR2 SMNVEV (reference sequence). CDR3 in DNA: TGTGCCAGCAGAGGGGGCTCTGGAAACACCATATATTTT. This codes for CASRGGSGNTIYF.

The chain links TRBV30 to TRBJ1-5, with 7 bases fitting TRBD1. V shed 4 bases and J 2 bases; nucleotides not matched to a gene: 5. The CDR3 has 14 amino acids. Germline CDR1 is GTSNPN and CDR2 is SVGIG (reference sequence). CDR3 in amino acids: CAWTGQPGNQPQHF. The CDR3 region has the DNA TGTGCCTGGACGGGACAGCCGGGCAATCAGCCCCAGCATTTT. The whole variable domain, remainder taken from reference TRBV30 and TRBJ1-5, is SQTIHQWPATLVQPVGSPLSLECTVEGTSNPNLYWYRQAAGRGLQLLFYSVGIGQISSEVPQNLSASRPQDRQFILSSKKLLLSDSGFYLCAWTGQPGNQPQHFGDGTRLSIL.

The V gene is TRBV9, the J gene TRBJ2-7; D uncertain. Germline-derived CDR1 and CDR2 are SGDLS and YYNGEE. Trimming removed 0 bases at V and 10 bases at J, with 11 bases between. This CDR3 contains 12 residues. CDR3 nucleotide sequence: TGTGCCAGCAGCGTAGGTATTGGGGAACAGTACTTC. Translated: CASSVGIGEQYF. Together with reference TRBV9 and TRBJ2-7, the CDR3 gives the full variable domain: DSGVTQTPKHLITATGQRVTLRCSPRSGDLSVYWYQQSLDQGLQFLIQYYNGEERAKGNILERFSAQQFPDLHSELNLSSLELGDSALYFCASSVGIGEQYFGPGTRLTVT.

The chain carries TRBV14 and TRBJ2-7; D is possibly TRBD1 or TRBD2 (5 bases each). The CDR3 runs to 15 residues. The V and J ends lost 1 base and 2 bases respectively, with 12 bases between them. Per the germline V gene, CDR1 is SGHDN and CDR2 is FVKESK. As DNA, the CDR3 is TGTGCCAGCAGCCAAGTGGGCAGGGAGACCTACGAGCAGTACTTC. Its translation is CASSQVGRETYEQYF.

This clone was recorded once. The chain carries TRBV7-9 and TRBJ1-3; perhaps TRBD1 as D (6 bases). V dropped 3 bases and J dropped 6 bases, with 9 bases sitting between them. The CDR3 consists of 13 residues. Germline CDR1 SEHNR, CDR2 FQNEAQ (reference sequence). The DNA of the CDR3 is TGTGCCAGCAGCTTCCCAGGGGAAAACACCATATATTTT. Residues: CASSFPGENTIYF.

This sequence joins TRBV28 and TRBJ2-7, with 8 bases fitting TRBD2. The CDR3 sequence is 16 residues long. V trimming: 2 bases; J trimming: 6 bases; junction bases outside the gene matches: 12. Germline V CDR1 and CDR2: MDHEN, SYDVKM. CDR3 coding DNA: TGTGCCAGCAGTTTAGGTTCCGGGGGGGCGAACCGCGAGCAGTACTTC. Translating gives CASSLGSGGANREQYF.

The CDR3 region has the DNA TGCGCCAGCAGTCGATTGGCGGGGGGAGAGACCCAGTACTTC. This encodes CASSRLAGGETQYF. The chain combines TRBV10-2 with TRBJ2-5, with TRBD2 matching over 8 bases. J was trimmed by 4 bases and V by 5 bases; bases with no gene match: 6. Germline V gene data show CDR1 as WSHSY and CDR2 as SAAADI. This CDR3 comprises 14 residues.

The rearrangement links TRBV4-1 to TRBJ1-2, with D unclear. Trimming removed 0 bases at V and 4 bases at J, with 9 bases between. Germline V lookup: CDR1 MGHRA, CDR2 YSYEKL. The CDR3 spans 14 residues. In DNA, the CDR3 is TGCGCCAGCAGCCAAGAATCCGCGGGCTATGGCTACACCTTC. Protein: CASSQESAGYGYTF.

The CDR3 protein is CATNLEGYGYTF. In nucleotides, the CDR3 is TGTGCCACCAACCTGGAGGGATATGGCTACACCTTC. The rearrangement uses TRBV28 and TRBJ1-2; D remains unclear. Trimming left V 10 bases short and J 5 bases short, with 14 bases between. CDR1 is MDHEN, CDR2 SYDVKM, per germline. The CDR3 loop spans 12 amino acids.

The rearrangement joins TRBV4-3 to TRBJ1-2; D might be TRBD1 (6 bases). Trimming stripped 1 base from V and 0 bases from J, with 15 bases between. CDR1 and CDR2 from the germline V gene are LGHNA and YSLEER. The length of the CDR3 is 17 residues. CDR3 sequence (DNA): TGCGCCAGCAGCCAAGTTTGGGGGCCTTCAGCTAACTATGGCTACACCTTC. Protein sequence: CASSQVWGPSANYGYTF.

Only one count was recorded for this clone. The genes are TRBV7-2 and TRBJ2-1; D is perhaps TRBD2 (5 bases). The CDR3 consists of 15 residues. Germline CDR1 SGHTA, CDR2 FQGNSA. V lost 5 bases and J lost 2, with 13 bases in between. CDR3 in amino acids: CASSPGLITYNEQFF. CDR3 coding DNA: TGTGCCAGCAGCCCAGGACTCATAACCTACAATGAGCAGTTCTTC.